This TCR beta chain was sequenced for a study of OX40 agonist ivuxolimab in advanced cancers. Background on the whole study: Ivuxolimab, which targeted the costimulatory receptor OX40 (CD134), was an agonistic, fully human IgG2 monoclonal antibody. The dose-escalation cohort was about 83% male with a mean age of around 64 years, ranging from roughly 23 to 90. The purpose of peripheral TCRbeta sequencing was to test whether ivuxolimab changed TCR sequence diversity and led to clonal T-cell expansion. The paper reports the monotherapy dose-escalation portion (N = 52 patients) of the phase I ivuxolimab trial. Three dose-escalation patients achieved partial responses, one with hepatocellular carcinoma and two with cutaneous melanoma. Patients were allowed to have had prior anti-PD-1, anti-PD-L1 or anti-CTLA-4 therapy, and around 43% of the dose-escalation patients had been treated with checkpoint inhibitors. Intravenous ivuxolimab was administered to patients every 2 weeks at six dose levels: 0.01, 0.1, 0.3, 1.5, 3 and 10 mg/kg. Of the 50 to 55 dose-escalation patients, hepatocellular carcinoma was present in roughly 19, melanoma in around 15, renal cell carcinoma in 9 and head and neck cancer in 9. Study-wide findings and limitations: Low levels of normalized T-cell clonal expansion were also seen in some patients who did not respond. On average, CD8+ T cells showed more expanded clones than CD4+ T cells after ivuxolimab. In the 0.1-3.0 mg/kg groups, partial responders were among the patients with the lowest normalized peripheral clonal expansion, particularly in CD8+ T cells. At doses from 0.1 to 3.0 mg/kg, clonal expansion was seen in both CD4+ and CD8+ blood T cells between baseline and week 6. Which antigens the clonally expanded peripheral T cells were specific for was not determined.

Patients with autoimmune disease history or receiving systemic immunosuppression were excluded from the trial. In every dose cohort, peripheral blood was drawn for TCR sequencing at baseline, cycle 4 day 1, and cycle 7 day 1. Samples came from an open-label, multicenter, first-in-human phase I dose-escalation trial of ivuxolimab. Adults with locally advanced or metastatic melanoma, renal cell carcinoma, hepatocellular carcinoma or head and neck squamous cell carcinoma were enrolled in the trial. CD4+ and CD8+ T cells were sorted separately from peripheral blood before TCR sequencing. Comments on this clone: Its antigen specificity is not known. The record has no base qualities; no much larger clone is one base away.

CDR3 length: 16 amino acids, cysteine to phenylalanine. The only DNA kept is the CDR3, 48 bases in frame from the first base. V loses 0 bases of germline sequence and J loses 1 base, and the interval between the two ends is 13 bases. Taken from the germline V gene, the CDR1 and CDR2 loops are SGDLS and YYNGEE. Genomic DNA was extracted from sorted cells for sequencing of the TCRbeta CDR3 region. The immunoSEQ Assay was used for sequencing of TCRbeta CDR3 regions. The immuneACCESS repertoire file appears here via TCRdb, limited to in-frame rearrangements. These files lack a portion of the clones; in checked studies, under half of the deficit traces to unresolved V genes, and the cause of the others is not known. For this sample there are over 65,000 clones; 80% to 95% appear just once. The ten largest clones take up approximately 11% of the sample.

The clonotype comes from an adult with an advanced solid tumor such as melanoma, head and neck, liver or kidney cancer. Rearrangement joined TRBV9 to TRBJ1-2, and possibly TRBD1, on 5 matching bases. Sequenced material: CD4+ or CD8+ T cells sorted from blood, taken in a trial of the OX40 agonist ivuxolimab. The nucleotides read TGTGCCAGCAGCGTAGAAAAGACAGCTCTTAACTATGGCTACACCTTC. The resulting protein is CASSVEKTALNYGYTF.